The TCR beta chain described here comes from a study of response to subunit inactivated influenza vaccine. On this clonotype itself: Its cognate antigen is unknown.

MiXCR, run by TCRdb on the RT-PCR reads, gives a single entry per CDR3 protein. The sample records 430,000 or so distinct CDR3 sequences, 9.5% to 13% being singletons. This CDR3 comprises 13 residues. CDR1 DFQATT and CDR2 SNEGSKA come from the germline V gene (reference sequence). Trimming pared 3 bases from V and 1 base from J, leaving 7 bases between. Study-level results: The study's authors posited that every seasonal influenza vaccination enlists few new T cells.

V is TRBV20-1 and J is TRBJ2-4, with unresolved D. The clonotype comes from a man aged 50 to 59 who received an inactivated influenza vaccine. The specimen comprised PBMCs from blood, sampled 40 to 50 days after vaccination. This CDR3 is CSARSAAKNIQYF. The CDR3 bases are TGCAGTGCTAGGAGCGCGGCCAAAAACATTCAGTACTTC.